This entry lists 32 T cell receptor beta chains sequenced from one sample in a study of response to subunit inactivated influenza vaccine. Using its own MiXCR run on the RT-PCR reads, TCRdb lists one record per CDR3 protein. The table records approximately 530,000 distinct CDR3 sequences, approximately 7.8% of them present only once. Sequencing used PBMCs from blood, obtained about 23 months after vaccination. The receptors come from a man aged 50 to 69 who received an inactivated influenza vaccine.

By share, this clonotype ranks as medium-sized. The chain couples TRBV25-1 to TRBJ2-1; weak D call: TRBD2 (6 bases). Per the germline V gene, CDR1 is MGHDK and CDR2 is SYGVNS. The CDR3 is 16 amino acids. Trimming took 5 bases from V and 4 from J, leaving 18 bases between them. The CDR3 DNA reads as TGTGCCAGCAGTCCAGACCGGGAGTCGTATTACAATGAGCAGTTCTTC. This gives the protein CASSPDRESYYNEQFF.

CDR3 in DNA: TGTGCCAGCAGCGTAGGGGGGCGCGACAATGAGCAGTTCTTC. It yields the protein CASSVGGRDNEQFF. The chain is built from TRBV12-3 or TRBV12-4 and TRBJ2-1; D may correspond to TRBD1 or TRBD2 (6 bases each). V lost 6 bases and J 5 bases, leaving 14 bases between the germline ends. This CDR3 is 14 amino acids long.

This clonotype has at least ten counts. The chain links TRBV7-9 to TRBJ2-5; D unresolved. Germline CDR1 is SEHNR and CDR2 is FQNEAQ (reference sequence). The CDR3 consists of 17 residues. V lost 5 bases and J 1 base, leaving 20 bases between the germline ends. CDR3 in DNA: TGTGCCAGCAGCCCATCCAGGAGACGGGCCATCCAAGAGACCCAGTACTTC. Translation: CASSPSRRRAIQETQYF.

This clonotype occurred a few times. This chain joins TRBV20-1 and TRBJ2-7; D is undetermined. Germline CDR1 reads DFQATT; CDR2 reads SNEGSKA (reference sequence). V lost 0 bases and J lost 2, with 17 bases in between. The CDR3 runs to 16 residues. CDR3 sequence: CSARDILRSATYEQYF. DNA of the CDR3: TGCAGTGCTAGAGATATCTTGCGGTCAGCAACCTACGAGCAGTACTTC.

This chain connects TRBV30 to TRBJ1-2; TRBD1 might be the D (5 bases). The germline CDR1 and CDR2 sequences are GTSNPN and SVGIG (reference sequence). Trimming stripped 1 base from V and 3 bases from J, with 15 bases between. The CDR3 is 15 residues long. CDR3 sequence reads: CAWSGGQGRDYGYTF. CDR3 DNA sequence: TGTGCCTGGAGTGGAGGGCAGGGAAGGGACTATGGCTACACCTTC.

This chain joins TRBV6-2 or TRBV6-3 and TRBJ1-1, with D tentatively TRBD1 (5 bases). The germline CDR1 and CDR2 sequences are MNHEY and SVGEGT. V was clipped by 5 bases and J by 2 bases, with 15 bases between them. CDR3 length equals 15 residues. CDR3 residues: CASSDLLGDNTEAFF. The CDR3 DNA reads TGTGCCAGCAGTGACCTCTTAGGGGATAACACTGAAGCTTTCTTT.

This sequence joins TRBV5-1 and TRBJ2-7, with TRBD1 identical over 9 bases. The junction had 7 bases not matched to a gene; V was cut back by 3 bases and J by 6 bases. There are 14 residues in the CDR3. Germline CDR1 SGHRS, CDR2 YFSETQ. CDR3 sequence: CASSSQGAPSEQYF. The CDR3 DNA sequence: TGCGCCAGCAGCTCACAGGGGGCCCCCTCCGAGCAGTACTTC.

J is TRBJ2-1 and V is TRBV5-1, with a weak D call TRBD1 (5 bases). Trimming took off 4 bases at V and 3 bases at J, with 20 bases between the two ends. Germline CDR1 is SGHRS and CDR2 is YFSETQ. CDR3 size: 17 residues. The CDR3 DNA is TGCGCCAGCAGCCTAGGCCCCCAGGGCCTGAGCTACAATGAGCAGTTCTTC. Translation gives CASSLGPQGLSYNEQFF.

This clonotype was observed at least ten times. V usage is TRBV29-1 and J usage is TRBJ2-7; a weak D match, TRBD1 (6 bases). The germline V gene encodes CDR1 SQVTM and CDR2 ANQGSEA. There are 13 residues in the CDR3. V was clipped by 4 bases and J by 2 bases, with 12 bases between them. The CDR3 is CSVVEQGPYEQYF. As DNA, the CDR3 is TGCAGCGTTGTAGAACAGGGACCCTACGAGCAGTACTTC.

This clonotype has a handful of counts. The CDR3 DNA reads TGTGGTTCATCCCCCGGGGGGAGTAAGGTCTCACCCCTCCACTTT. Translating gives CGSSPGGSKVSPLHF. The rearrangement uses TRBV28 and TRBJ1-6; tentatively, D is TRBD1 (5 bases). Germline values: CDR1 MDHEN, CDR2 SYDVKM. This CDR3 contains 15 residues.

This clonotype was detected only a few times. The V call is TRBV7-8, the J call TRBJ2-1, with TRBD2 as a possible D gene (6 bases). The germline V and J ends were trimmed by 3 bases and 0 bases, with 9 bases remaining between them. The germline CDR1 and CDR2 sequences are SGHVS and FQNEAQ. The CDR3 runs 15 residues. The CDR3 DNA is TGTGCCAGCAGCTTCGGACTACTCTCCTACAATGAGCAGTTCTTC. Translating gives CASSFGLLSYNEQFF.

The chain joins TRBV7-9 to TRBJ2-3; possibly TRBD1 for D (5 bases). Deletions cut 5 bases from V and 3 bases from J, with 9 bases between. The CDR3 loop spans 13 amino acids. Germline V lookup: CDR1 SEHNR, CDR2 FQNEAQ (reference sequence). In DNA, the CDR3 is TGTGCCAGCAGCAAGAAGGGGACAGATACGCAGTATTTT. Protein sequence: CASSKKGTDTQYF.

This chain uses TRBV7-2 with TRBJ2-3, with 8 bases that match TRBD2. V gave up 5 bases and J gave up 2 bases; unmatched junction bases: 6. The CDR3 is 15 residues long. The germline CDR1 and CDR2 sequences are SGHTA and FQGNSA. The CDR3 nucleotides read TGTGCCAGCAGCATAAGCGGGGGACTCACAGATACGCAGTATTTT. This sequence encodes CASSISGGLTDTQYF.

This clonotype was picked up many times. The CDR3 DNA sequence: TGCAGCGTTGACATTGGACAGGGGTACAATGAGCAGTTCTTC. Its translation: CSVDIGQGYNEQFF. The V gene is TRBV29-1, the J gene TRBJ2-1; 9 nucleotides agree with TRBD1. Germline V gives CDR1 SQVTM, CDR2 ANQGSEA. V lost 3 bases, J lost 4 bases, and 4 bases stayed unmatched. The CDR3 extends over 14 amino acids.

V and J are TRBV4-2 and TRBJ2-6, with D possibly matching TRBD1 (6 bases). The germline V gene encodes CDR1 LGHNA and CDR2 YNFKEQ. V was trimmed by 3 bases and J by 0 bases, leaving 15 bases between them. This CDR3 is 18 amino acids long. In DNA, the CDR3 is TGTGCCAGCAGCCAGAAGCCGGGACAACCCTCTGGGGCCAACGTCCTGACTTTC. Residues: CASSQKPGQPSGANVLTF.

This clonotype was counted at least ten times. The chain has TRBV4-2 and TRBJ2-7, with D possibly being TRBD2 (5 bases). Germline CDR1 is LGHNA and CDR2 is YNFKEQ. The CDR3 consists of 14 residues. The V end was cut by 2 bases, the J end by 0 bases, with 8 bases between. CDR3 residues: CASSQRTDSYEQYF. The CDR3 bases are TGTGCCAGCAGCCAACGGACTGACTCCTACGAGCAGTACTTC.

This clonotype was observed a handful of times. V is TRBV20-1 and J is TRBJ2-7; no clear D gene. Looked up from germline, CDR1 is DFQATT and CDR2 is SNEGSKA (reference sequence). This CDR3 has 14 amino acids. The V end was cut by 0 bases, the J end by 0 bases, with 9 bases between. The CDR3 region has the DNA TGCAGTGCTAGAGATGGACGCGGCTCCTACGAGCAGTACTTC. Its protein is CSARDGRGSYEQYF.

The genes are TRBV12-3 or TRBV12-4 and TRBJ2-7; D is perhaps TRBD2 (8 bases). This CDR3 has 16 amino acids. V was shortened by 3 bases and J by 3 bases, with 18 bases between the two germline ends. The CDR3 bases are TGTGCCAGCAGTTTTAGCGGGACAGATCTTCGCTACGAGCAGTACTTC. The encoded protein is CASSFSGTDLRYEQYF.

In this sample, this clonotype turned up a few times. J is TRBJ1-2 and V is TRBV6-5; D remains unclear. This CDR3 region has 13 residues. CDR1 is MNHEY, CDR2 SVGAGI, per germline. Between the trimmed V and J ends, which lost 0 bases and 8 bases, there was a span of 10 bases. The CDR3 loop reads CASSYSRGLGYTF. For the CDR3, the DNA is TGTGCCAGCAGTTACTCGCGAGGGCTCGGCTACACCTTC.

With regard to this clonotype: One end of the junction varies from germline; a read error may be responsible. The CDR3 spells CASRLGRANNEQFF. CDR3 DNA sequence: TGTGCCAGCAGGTTAGGAAGAGCGAACAATGAGCAGTTCTTC. The chain combines TRBV7-8 with TRBJ2-1; unclear D gene. Germline V gene sequence: CDR1 SGHVS, CDR2 FQNEAQ. This CDR3 has 14 amino acids.

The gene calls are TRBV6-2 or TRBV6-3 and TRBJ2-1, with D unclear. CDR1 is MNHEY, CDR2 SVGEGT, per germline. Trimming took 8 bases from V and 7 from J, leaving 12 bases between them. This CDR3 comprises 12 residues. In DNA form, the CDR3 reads TGTGCCAGCCGGGTTAGCTCGAATGAGCAGTTCTTC. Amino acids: CASRVSSNEQFF.

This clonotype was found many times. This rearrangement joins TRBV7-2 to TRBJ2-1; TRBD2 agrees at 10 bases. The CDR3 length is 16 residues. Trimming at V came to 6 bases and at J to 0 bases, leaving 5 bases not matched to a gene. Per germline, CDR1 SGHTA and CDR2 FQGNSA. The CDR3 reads CASSSSGGSSYNEQFF. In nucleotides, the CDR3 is TGTGCCAGCAGTTCTAGCGGGGGAAGCTCCTACAATGAGCAGTTCTTC.

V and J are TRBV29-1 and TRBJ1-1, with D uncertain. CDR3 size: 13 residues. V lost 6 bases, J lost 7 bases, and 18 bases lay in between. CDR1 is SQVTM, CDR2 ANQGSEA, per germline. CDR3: CSVATRNLNEAFF. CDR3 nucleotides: TGCAGCGTGGCTACACGAAACCTTAATGAAGCTTTCTTT.

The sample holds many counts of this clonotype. The CDR3 loop reads CASSMGRRYSYEQYF. In nucleotides, the CDR3 is TGTGCCAGCAGCATGGGAAGACGGTACTCCTACGAGCAGTACTTC. The chain recombines TRBV7-8 with TRBJ2-7; D unresolved. This CDR3 has 15 residues. In germline, CDR1 is SGHVS, CDR2 FQNEAQ. The V end lost 5 bases, the J end lost 0 bases, and 14 bases lay between the germline ends.

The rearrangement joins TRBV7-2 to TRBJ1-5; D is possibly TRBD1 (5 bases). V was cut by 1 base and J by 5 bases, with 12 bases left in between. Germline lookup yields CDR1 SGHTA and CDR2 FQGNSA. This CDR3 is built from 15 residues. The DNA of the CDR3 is TGTGCCAGCAGCTTAGGCAGGGAATACCATCAGCCCCAGCATTTT. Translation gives CASSLGREYHQPQHF.

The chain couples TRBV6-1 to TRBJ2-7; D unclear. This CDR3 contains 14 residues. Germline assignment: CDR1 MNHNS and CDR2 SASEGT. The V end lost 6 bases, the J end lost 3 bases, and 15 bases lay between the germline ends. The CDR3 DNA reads TGTGCCAGCAGGGTAGGAGTAGGAATCTACGAGCAGTACTTC. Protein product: CASRVGVGIYEQYF.

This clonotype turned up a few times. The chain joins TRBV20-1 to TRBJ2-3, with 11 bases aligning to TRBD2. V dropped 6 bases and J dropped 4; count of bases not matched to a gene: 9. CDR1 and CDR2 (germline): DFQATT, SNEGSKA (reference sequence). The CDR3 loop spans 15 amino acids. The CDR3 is CSAQLAGGGADTQYF. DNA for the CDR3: TGCAGTGCGCAGTTAGCGGGGGGGGGAGCAGATACGCAGTATTTT.

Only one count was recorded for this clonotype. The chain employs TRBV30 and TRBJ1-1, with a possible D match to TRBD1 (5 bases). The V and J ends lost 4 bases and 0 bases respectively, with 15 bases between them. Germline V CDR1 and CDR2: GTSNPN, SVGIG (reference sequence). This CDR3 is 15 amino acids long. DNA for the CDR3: TGTGCCTGGATACCATGGGGACCAATGAACACTGAAGCTTTCTTT. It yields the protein CAWIPWGPMNTEAFF. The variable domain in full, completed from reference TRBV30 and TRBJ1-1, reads SQTIHQWPATLVQPVGSPLSLECTVEGTSNPNLYWYRQAAGRGLQLLFYSVGIGQISSEVPQNLSASRPQDRQFILSSKKLLLSDSGFYLCAWIPWGPMNTEAFFGQGTRLTVV.

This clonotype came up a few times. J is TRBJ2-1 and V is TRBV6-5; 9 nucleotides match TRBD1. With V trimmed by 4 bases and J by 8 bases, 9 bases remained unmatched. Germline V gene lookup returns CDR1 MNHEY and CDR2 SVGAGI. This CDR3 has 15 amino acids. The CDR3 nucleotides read TGTGCCAGCAGTTCCGGGACAGGGATCTTAGATGAGCAGTTCTTC. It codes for CASSSGTGILDEQFF.

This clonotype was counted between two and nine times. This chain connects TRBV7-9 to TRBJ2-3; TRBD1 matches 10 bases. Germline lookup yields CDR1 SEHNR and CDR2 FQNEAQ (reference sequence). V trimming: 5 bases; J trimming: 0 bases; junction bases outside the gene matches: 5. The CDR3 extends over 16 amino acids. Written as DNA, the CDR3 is TGTGCCAGCAGCCGAGGGACAGGGGCTAGCACAGATACGCAGTATTTT. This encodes CASSRGTGASTDTQYF.

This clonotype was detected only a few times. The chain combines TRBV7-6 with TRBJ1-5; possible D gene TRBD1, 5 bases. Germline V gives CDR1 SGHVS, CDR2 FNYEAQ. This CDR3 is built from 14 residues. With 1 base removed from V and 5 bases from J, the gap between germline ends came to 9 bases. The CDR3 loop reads CASSLGDGDQPQHF. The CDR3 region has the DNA TGTGCCAGCAGCTTAGGGGACGGCGATCAGCCCCAGCATTTT.

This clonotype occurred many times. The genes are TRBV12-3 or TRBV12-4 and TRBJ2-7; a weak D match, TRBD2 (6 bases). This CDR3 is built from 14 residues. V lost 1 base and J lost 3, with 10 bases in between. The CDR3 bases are TGTGCCAGCAGTTTAGTTAGGGGAGGCTACGAGCAGTACTTC. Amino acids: CASSLVRGGYEQYF.